This T cell receptor beta chain appears in the sequencing data of a study of CD4+ T cells in melanoma (dated by TCRdb to between 2022 and 2023). About the full investigation: The study investigated neoantigen-specific CD4+ T cells in human melanoma.

The receptor library was made with the immunoSEQ multiplex PCR assay. As stored in TCRdb, this immuneACCESS dataset retains in-frame rearrangements with V and J assigned. A fraction of the clones does not appear; measured against another copy, unresolved V genes explain less than half of the discrepancy, and the remainder lacks a known reason. The sample table lists 9,900 or so clones, about 73% of them with a count of one. The ten largest account for over 20% of the sample. With respect to this clone: The antigen it binds to is not known. The sample holds no much larger clone one base away, and base qualities are not on file.

Study-wide findings and limitations: The report described a correlation between neoantigen-specific CD4+ T cells and the function of CD8+ T cells, macrophages and B cells. Neoantigen-specific CD4+ T cells in melanoma were reported to show diverse differentiation states.

The donors were melanoma patients. Per the germline V gene, KGHDR is the CDR1 and SFDVKD is the CDR2. V lost 9 bases and J lost 6 bases, and the count of bases not matched to a germline gene is 6. The CDR3 spans 14 residues, from the cysteine through the phenylalanine. Just CDR3 DNA is preserved here, 42 bases in frame from base 1. The TCR was taken from a human donor with melanoma. Rearrangement joined TRBV24-1 to TRBJ2-1; TRBD1 fits 11 bases in the junction. Sequencing used cells from a culture (not recorded whether cultured in vitro). The CDR3 in this case is CATSDRGPFNEQFF. The nucleotide sequence reads TGTGCCACCTCGGACAGGGGGCCCTTCAATGAGCAGTTCTTC.